The entry below gives a single T cell receptor (beta chain) sequence along with its context. Its specific antigen is unknown. One base away there is no much larger clone; base qualities are not given. The germline V gene (reference sequence) yields MNHEY for CDR1 and SMNVEV for CDR2. Spanning cysteine to phenylalanine, the CDR3 consists of 16 amino acids. Just CDR3 DNA is preserved here, 48 bases in frame from base 1. Trimming leaves V shorter by 5 bases and J shorter by 1 base, with the junction holding 9 bases beyond the gene matches. This sample was included in a study of technical replicates of blood from several donors (dated by TCRdb to about 2017). Libraries were prepared through the immunoSEQ multiplex PCR assay. As stored in TCRdb, this immuneACCESS dataset retains in-frame rearrangements with V and J assigned. A fraction of the clones does not appear; measured against another copy, unresolved V genes explain less than half of the discrepancy, and the remainder lacks a known reason. This sample comprises roughly 60,000 clones, about nine tenths of them detected only once. Roughly 4.9% of the sample is taken by the ten largest.

The chain is made from TRBV27 and TRBJ2-7, and TRBD1 aligns with 9 junction nucleotides. The sequenced sample was PBMCs. This TCR came from a human donor in good health. Some clones in this sample may be carry-over from other donors' samples. This receptor carries the CDR3 CASSTTPGQGSYEQYF. DNA sequence: TGTGCCAGCAGTACGACGCCGGGACAGGGATCCTACGAGCAGTACTTC.